This T cell receptor beta chain is drawn from a study of CD8 T cells in Susac syndrome. Germline loops: CDR1 KGHSH, CDR2 LQKENI. The CDR3 is made up of 15 amino acids. Trimming removed 3 bases at V and 8 bases at J, with 17 bases between. CD8+ and CD4+ T cells from blood underwent TCR beta sequencing, which was carried out in a high-throughput format. The multiple sclerosis controls were treatment-naive patients, and their relapsing-remitting disease was stable or active. In contrast to the negatively isolated CD8+ and CD4+ T cells, TEMRA cells were FACS-enriched. Random hexamers primed reverse transcription of about 0.45 to 1 ug RNA. An immunoSEQ multiplex PCR amplified TCR beta CDR3 over 54 Vbeta and 13 Jbeta. TCRdb analysed the immunoSEQ multiplex PCR reads with MiXCR anew, one entry per CDR3 protein. Here the sample spans 330,000 or so distinct CDR3 sequences, roughly 85% being singletons.

The material sequenced was CD8+ T cells from PBMCs. The clonotype comes from a human donor with multiple sclerosis. The rearrangement links TRBV18 to TRBJ2-1, with a tentative D call TRBD1 (6 bases). CDR3 residues: CASSPTPTGFDEQFF. Here the CDR3 DNA reads TGTGCCAGCTCACCTACCCCAACAGGGTTCGATGAGCAGTTCTTC.